This T cell receptor (beta chain) originates from a study of molecular identifiers for immune sequencing clone quantification. General observations from the study: In naive cells, clones above 20 RNA copies held under 1% of molecules, whereas in effector cells they held over 97%. Barcode-sharing identical TCR molecules could underestimate highly expanded clone sizes.

V was clipped by 5 bases and J by 2 bases, with 19 bases between them. The CDR3 sequence is 16 residues long. The germline V gene encodes CDR1 SEHNR and CDR2 FQNEAQ (reference sequence). This clonotype has a count of ten or more. Its cognate antigen is unknown. Bulk TCR libraries were made with methods that had been previously described and with listed TCR primers. TCRdb called the PCR reads again in MiXCR, with one record for every CDR3 protein. The sample lists 300,000 to 350,000 distinct CDR3 sequences; roughly 23% were seen once. The sequence was collected from a human donor in good health. Some libraries in this study had Jurkat cell RNA spiked in. The material sequenced was naive CD8+ T cells from blood, with Jurkat cell RNA spiked in. Regarding subset: FACS-sorted CD8+CD4-CCR7+CD45RA+ naive T cells. This chain links TRBV7-9 with TRBJ2-7; D might be TRBD1 (5 bases). The CDR3 region is CASSPRAGDGPYEQYF. The CDR3, as DNA: TGTGCCAGCAGCCCCAGGGCTGGGGATGGTCCCTACGAGCAGTACTTC.